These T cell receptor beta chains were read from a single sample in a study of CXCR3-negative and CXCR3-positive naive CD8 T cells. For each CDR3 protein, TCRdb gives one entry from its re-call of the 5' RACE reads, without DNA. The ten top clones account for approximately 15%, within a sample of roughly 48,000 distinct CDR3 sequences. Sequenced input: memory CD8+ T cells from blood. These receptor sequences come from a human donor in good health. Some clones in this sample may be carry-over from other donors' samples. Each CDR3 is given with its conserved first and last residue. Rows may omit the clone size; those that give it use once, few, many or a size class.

cdr3_aa: CASSADRTGELFF
v_call: TRBV11-2
clone_size: NA
j_call: TRBJ2-2

cdr3_aa: CASSPSLALRLFDEQYF
v_call: TRBV12-3/TRBV12-4
clone_size: NA
j_call: TRBJ2-7

cdr3_aa: CASNQREGFQETQYF
v_call: TRBV28
clone_size: NA
j_call: TRBJ2-5

cdr3_aa: CSATSGGARETQYF
v_call: TRBV20-1
clone_size: NA
j_call: TRBJ2-5

cdr3_aa: CAGNMQGLNNEQFF
v_call: TRBV7-9
clone_size: medium-sized
j_call: TRBJ2-1

cdr3_aa: CASSLPPSGQETQYF
v_call: TRBV28
clone_size: NA
j_call: TRBJ2-5

cdr3_aa: CASSHQGFIQYF
v_call: TRBV14
clone_size: NA
j_call: TRBJ2-4

cdr3_aa: CASSLDGGWSYNSPLHF
v_call: TRBV7-8
clone_size: NA
j_call: TRBJ1-6

cdr3_aa: CASSRGLTGYGEQYF
v_call: TRBV3-1
clone_size: NA
j_call: TRBJ2-7

cdr3_aa: CASSFSLAARQPQHF
v_call: TRBV28
clone_size: NA
j_call: TRBJ1-5

cdr3_aa: CSAPGQGFWDNYGYTF
v_call: TRBV20-1
clone_size: NA
j_call: TRBJ1-2

cdr3_aa: CASSAGQNYNQPQHF
v_call: TRBV9
clone_size: NA
j_call: TRBJ1-5

cdr3_aa: CSAREVTTYEQYF
v_call: TRBV20-1
clone_size: NA
j_call: TRBJ2-7

cdr3_aa: CASSWSETGELFF
v_call: TRBV7-6
clone_size: medium-sized
j_call: TRBJ2-2

cdr3_aa: CASSSLDRRDEQYF
v_call: TRBV12-3/TRBV12-4
clone_size: NA
j_call: TRBJ2-7

cdr3_aa: CATSDVTGATLSNTGELFF
v_call: TRBV24-1
clone_size: NA
j_call: TRBJ2-2

cdr3_aa: CASSVGTANRETQYF
v_call: TRBV9
clone_size: NA
j_call: TRBJ2-5

cdr3_aa: CSVAVFDQGGDYGYTF
v_call: TRBV29-1
clone_size: NA
j_call: TRBJ1-2

cdr3_aa: CASTDSPGAHSGANVLTF
v_call: TRBV12-3/TRBV12-4
clone_size: NA
j_call: TRBJ2-6

cdr3_aa: CASSSRLGNAGGSSPQYF
v_call: TRBV7-9
clone_size: NA
j_call: TRBJ2-7

cdr3_aa: CAISESGSGGVNEQFF
v_call: TRBV10-3
clone_size: NA
j_call: TRBJ2-1

cdr3_aa: CSVETNGETQYF
v_call: TRBV29-1
clone_size: NA
j_call: TRBJ2-5

cdr3_aa: CASSLYSETLTYEQYF
v_call: TRBV28
clone_size: NA
j_call: TRBJ2-7

cdr3_aa: CASSVSSGTSGRGEQFF
v_call: TRBV7-8
clone_size: NA
j_call: TRBJ2-1

cdr3_aa: CAWSQTGGPKETQYF
v_call: TRBV30
clone_size: NA
j_call: TRBJ2-5

cdr3_aa: CASTPGGGEETQYF
v_call: TRBV12-3/TRBV12-4
clone_size: NA
j_call: TRBJ2-5

cdr3_aa: CASSPGQGAVVAQYF
v_call: TRBV28
clone_size: NA
j_call: TRBJ2-3

cdr3_aa: CASSYRADGELFF
v_call: TRBV6-4
clone_size: NA
j_call: TRBJ2-2

cdr3_aa: CSVRGGSYNEQFF
v_call: TRBV29-1
clone_size: NA
j_call: TRBJ2-1

cdr3_aa: CASSLGSGIYEQYF
v_call: TRBV5-5
clone_size: NA
j_call: TRBJ2-7